This is a list of T cell receptor beta chains from one sample in a study of blood T cell repertoires in COVID-19. Libraries were prepared by immunoSEQ multiplex PCR; TCRdb keeps only in-frame clonotypes and omits some of them. The data contain 250,000 to 350,000 clones, around 82% of them seen just once; the ten biggest clones take up approximately 0.94%. Sequenced sample: peripheral blood. The source of these receptors is a human donor with COVID-19, enrolled during active disease. The donor label of this sample is uncertain. CDR3s include the opening cysteine and the closing phenylalanine or tryptophan. Each record gives: V gene, D gene, clone size, J gene, CDR3 protein, CDR3 DNA. D genes are given only for firm matches. A clone size is listed for some rows: how often the clone was seen (once, few, many), or a class if it is expanded.

V gene: TRBV7-3
D gene: TRBD2
clone size: -
J gene: TRBJ2-1
CDR3 protein: CASSPRRTSEDNEQFF
CDR3 DNA: TGTGCCAGCAGCCCGAGAAGGACTAGCGAGGACAATGAGCAGTTCTTC

V gene: TRBV11-2
D gene: -
clone size: -
J gene: TRBJ2-1
CDR3 protein: CASSLSIPIPRNEQFF
CDR3 DNA: TGTGCCAGCAGCTTAAGTATCCCTATCCCACGGAATGAGCAGTTCTTC

V gene: TRBV5-1
D gene: TRBD2
clone size: -
J gene: TRBJ2-7
CDR3 protein: CASSINPSGEVEVDF
CDR3 DNA: TGCGCCAGCAGCATCAACCCTAGCGGGGAGGTCGAAGTGGACTTC

V gene: TRBV5-1
D gene: TRBD1
clone size: -
J gene: TRBJ1-5
CDR3 protein: CASSLGPTGSNQPQHF
CDR3 DNA: TGCGCCAGCAGCTTGGGACCGACAGGGAGCAATCAGCCCCAGCATTTT

V gene: TRBV4-1
D gene: -
clone size: -
J gene: TRBJ1-6
CDR3 protein: CASSQDEDSNNSPLHF
CDR3 DNA: TGCGCCAGCAGCCAAGACGAGGACAGCAATAATTCACCCCTCCACTTT

V gene: TRBV11-2
D gene: -
clone size: few
J gene: TRBJ2-7
CDR3 protein: CASSLNRVSSYEQYF
CDR3 DNA: TGTGCCAGCAGCCTCAATCGGGTCAGCTCCTACGAGCAGTACTTC

V gene: TRBV27
D gene: TRBD1
clone size: -
J gene: TRBJ1-5
CDR3 protein: CASRDRGGMGPQHF
CDR3 DNA: TGTGCCAGCAGAGACAGGGGCGGGATGGGGCCCCAGCATTTT

V gene: TRBV5-4
D gene: TRBD2
clone size: -
J gene: TRBJ2-1
CDR3 protein: CASSAGFGYNEQFF
CDR3 DNA: TGTGCCAGCTCAGCGGGATTTGGTTACAATGAGCAGTTCTTC

V gene: TRBV6-5
D gene: TRBD2
clone size: once
J gene: TRBJ2-7
CDR3 protein: CASSSGLAFYEQYF
CDR3 DNA: TGTGCCAGCAGTTCGGGACTAGCGTTCTACGAGCAGTACTTC

V gene: TRBV5-1
D gene: -
clone size: -
J gene: TRBJ1-3
CDR3 protein: CASSFSQPTSGNTIYF
CDR3 DNA: TGCGCCAGCAGCTTCTCACAGCCAACCTCTGGAAACACCATATATTTT

V gene: TRBV19
D gene: -
clone size: -
J gene: TRBJ2-1
CDR3 protein: CASRIGGPSNEQFF
CDR3 DNA: TGTGCCAGTAGAATCGGAGGGCCCTCCAATGAGCAGTTCTTC

V gene: TRBV3-1/TRBV3-2
D gene: -
clone size: once
J gene: TRBJ1-1
CDR3 protein: CASSGAGTEAFF
CDR3 DNA: TGTGCCAGCAGCGGAGCGGGTACTGAAGCTTTCTTT

V gene: TRBV19
D gene: -
clone size: -
J gene: TRBJ1-3
CDR3 protein: CASSEQDSGNTIYF
CDR3 DNA: TGTGCCAGTAGTGAGCAGGACTCTGGAAACACCATATATTTT

V gene: TRBV5-6
D gene: -
clone size: -
J gene: TRBJ1-1
CDR3 protein: CASSPGLLQGEAFF
CDR3 DNA: TGTGCCAGCAGCCCAGGATTACTTCAGGGTGAAGCTTTCTTT

V gene: TRBV25-1
D gene: TRBD1
clone size: -
J gene: TRBJ1-3
CDR3 protein: CASSDLSQGAWAGNTIYF
CDR3 DNA: TGTGCCAGCAGTGACCTCTCCCAGGGGGCATGGGCTGGAAACACCATATATTTT

V gene: TRBV27
D gene: TRBD1
clone size: -
J gene: TRBJ1-6
CDR3 protein: CASRRQGEGSPLHF
CDR3 DNA: TGTGCCAGCCGGAGACAGGGGGAGGGCTCACCCCTCCACTTT

V gene: TRBV19
D gene: -
clone size: -
J gene: TRBJ1-1
CDR3 protein: CASSIVGRAFF
CDR3 DNA: TGTGCCAGTAGTATAGTGGGGAGAGCTTTCTTT

V gene: TRBV30
D gene: TRBD2
clone size: -
J gene: TRBJ2-1
CDR3 protein: CAWSVPAGVYNEQFF
CDR3 DNA: TGTGCCTGGAGTGTACCAGCGGGAGTCTACAATGAGCAGTTCTTC

V gene: TRBV5-1
D gene: -
clone size: -
J gene: TRBJ2-7
CDR3 protein: CASSSRQVWVF
CDR3 DNA: TGCGCCAGCAGCTCGCGACAGGTGTGGGTCTTC

V gene: TRBV30
D gene: TRBD1
clone size: -
J gene: TRBJ1-2
CDR3 protein: CARNRGPGGYTF
CDR3 DNA: TGTGCCCGGAATAGGGGGCCTGGAGGCTACACCTTC

V gene: TRBV7-2
D gene: -
clone size: -
J gene: TRBJ1-2
CDR3 protein: CASSLVIEAGYYGYTF
CDR3 DNA: TGTGCCAGCAGCTTAGTAATAGAGGCGGGGTACTATGGCTACACCTTC

V gene: TRBV5-6
D gene: -
clone size: once
J gene: TRBJ2-3
CDR3 protein: CASSLGLAASTDTQYF
CDR3 DNA: TGTGCCAGCAGCTTGGGTTTAGCGGCCAGCACAGATACGCAGTATTTT

V gene: TRBV6-2/TRBV6-3
D gene: TRBD1
clone size: -
J gene: TRBJ2-7
CDR3 protein: CASSVTGVRDEQYF
CDR3 DNA: TGTGCCAGCAGCGTGACAGGGGTGCGGGACGAGCAGTACTTC

V gene: TRBV7-2
D gene: TRBD2
clone size: -
J gene: TRBJ2-7
CDR3 protein: CASSYTSGSNYEQYF
CDR3 DNA: TGTGCCAGCAGCTACACTAGCGGGAGTAACTACGAGCAGTACTTC

V gene: TRBV19
D gene: -
clone size: -
J gene: TRBJ1-1
CDR3 protein: CASSAQASNTEAFF
CDR3 DNA: TGTGCCAGTAGTGCCCAAGCCTCGAACACTGAAGCTTTCTTT

V gene: TRBV15
D gene: TRBD2
clone size: few
J gene: TRBJ2-1
CDR3 protein: CATRRLAGAGEQFF
CDR3 DNA: TGTGCCACCAGGCGACTAGCGGGAGCCGGTGAGCAGTTCTTC

V gene: TRBV7-9
D gene: TRBD1
clone size: -
J gene: TRBJ2-7
CDR3 protein: CASSLGGQGRMYSYEQYF
CDR3 DNA: TGTGCCAGCAGCTTAGGCGGACAGGGCAGGATGTACTCCTACGAGCAGTACTTC

V gene: TRBV12-3/TRBV12-4
D gene: TRBD1
clone size: -
J gene: TRBJ2-5
CDR3 protein: CASSAGTEETQYF
CDR3 DNA: TGTGCCAGCAGTGCCGGGACAGAAGAGACCCAGTACTTC

V gene: TRBV2
D gene: TRBD2
clone size: few
J gene: TRBJ2-4
CDR3 protein: CASSEETSGSGIQYF
CDR3 DNA: TGTGCCAGCAGTGAGGAGACTAGCGGGAGTGGCATTCAGTACTTC

V gene: TRBV28
D gene: -
clone size: -
J gene: TRBJ1-1
CDR3 protein: CASRPPGTEAFF
CDR3 DNA: TGTGCCAGCAGGCCCCCCGGGACAGAAGCTTTCTTT

V gene: TRBV15
D gene: -
clone size: -
J gene: TRBJ2-7
CDR3 protein: CATSRDPGGVEAEYF
CDR3 DNA: TGTGCCACCAGCAGAGATCCAGGAGGGGTGGAAGCTGAGTACTTC

V gene: TRBV10-3
D gene: TRBD2
clone size: -
J gene: TRBJ2-1
CDR3 protein: CAISEAKTSGSNNEQFF
CDR3 DNA: TGTGCCATCAGTGAGGCGAAAACTAGCGGGAGTAATAATGAGCAGTTCTTC

V gene: TRBV4-1
D gene: -
clone size: -
J gene: TRBJ1-1
CDR3 protein: CASSQMGLLNTEAFF
CDR3 DNA: TGCGCCAGCAGCCAAATGGGACTCTTGAACACTGAAGCTTTCTTT

V gene: TRBV5-1
D gene: -
clone size: -
J gene: TRBJ1-4
CDR3 protein: CASSPARDIRPKKLFF
CDR3 DNA: TGCGCCAGCAGCCCCGCAAGGGACATTAGGCCAAAAAAACTGTTTTTT

V gene: TRBV18
D gene: -
clone size: -
J gene: TRBJ2-1
CDR3 protein: CASSPLPSASNEQFF
CDR3 DNA: TGTGCCAGCTCACCACTTCCTAGCGCCTCCAATGAGCAGTTCTTC

V gene: TRBV6-5
D gene: TRBD2
clone size: -
J gene: TRBJ2-7
CDR3 protein: CAAFSASGSYEQYF
CDR3 DNA: TGTGCCGCTTTTTCGGCTAGCGGCTCCTACGAGCAGTACTTC

V gene: TRBV7-3
D gene: TRBD2
clone size: few
J gene: TRBJ2-1
CDR3 protein: CASSKGLAGTYNEQFF
CDR3 DNA: TGTGCCAGCAGCAAGGGACTAGCGGGAACCTACAATGAGCAGTTCTTC

V gene: TRBV19
D gene: -
clone size: -
J gene: TRBJ1-1
CDR3 protein: CASTKTGMNTEAFF
CDR3 DNA: TGTGCCAGTACCAAGACAGGAATGAACACTGAAGCTTTCTTT

V gene: TRBV2
D gene: TRBD1
clone size: -
J gene: TRBJ2-2
CDR3 protein: CASTPTQGAVGTGELFF
CDR3 DNA: TGTGCCAGCACCCCCACCCAGGGGGCGGTGGGCACCGGGGAGCTGTTTTTT

V gene: TRBV28
D gene: -
clone size: -
J gene: TRBJ1-2
CDR3 protein: CASSSGEVYGYTF
CDR3 DNA: TGTGCCAGCAGCTCGGGAGAAGTCTATGGCTACACCTTC

V gene: TRBV2
D gene: -
clone size: -
J gene: TRBJ2-2
CDR3 protein: CASSYTGGELFF
CDR3 DNA: TGTGCCAGCAGCTACACAGGCGGGGAGCTGTTTTTT

V gene: TRBV28
D gene: TRBD2
clone size: -
J gene: TRBJ2-1
CDR3 protein: CASYVTSGPDNEQFF
CDR3 DNA: TGTGCCAGCTACGTGACTAGCGGGCCCGATAATGAGCAGTTCTTC

V gene: TRBV19
D gene: -
clone size: -
J gene: TRBJ1-1
CDR3 protein: CASSIVQANTEAFF
CDR3 DNA: TGTGCCAGTAGTATTGTACAGGCGAACACTGAAGCTTTCTTT

V gene: TRBV9
D gene: TRBD1
clone size: -
J gene: TRBJ2-1
CDR3 protein: CASSPSGQGAAGSYNEQFF
CDR3 DNA: TGTGCCAGCAGCCCAAGCGGACAGGGAGCGGCGGGGTCCTACAATGAGCAGTTCTTC

V gene: TRBV20-1
D gene: TRBD2
clone size: -
J gene: TRBJ2-1
CDR3 protein: CSAIATRGAFF
CDR3 DNA: TGCAGTGCAATAGCGACGCGGGGGGCGTTCTTC

V gene: TRBV7-9
D gene: TRBD1
clone size: -
J gene: TRBJ1-4
CDR3 protein: CASSSPDRGQSPEKLFF
CDR3 DNA: TGTGCCAGCAGCTCCCCAGACAGGGGGCAGTCTCCTGAAAAACTGTTTTTT

V gene: TRBV11-3
D gene: TRBD2
clone size: -
J gene: TRBJ2-1
CDR3 protein: CASSLATSGDNEQFF
CDR3 DNA: TGTGCCAGCAGCTTAGCTACTAGCGGGGACAATGAGCAGTTCTTC

V gene: TRBV9
D gene: TRBD2
clone size: -
J gene: TRBJ2-1
CDR3 protein: CASSVDVTSGYNEQFF
CDR3 DNA: TGTGCCAGCAGCGTAGATGTTACTAGCGGTTACAATGAGCAGTTCTTC

V gene: TRBV7-3
D gene: -
clone size: -
J gene: TRBJ2-1
CDR3 protein: CASSQGTGSYNEQFF
CDR3 DNA: TGTGCCAGCAGCCAAGGAACAGGGTCCTACAATGAGCAGTTCTTC

V gene: TRBV6-6
D gene: -
clone size: -
J gene: TRBJ2-1
CDR3 protein: CASSPLVEQFF
CDR3 DNA: TGTGCCAGCAGTCCGTTAGTTGAGCAGTTCTTC

V gene: TRBV29-1
D gene: -
clone size: -
J gene: TRBJ2-2
CDR3 protein: CSASGLLANTGELFF
CDR3 DNA: TGCAGCGCATCGGGACTCCTCGCGAACACCGGGGAGCTGTTTTTT

V gene: TRBV27
D gene: -
clone size: -
J gene: TRBJ2-1
CDR3 protein: CASSPTTLHEQFF
CDR3 DNA: TGTGCCAGCAGCCCAACCACCCTACATGAGCAGTTCTTC

V gene: TRBV3-1/TRBV3-2
D gene: -
clone size: -
J gene: TRBJ2-7
CDR3 protein: CASSQKKGEQYF
CDR3 DNA: TGTGCCAGCAGCCAAAAAAAGGGGGAGCAGTACTTC